A selection of T cell receptor beta chains follows, all from one sample in a study of spatial heterogeneity in lung cancer. From the 5' RACE reads, TCRdb called clonotypes with MiXCR, one entry per CDR3 protein. The repertoire consists of around 30,000 distinct CDR3 sequences, with roughly 8% occurring once and the leading ten covering 35% to 40%. The specimen comprised PBMCs, sampled at surgery. These receptor sequences come from a female donor with early-stage non-small cell lung cancer. CDR3s include the opening cysteine and the closing phenylalanine or tryptophan. D genes are given only for firm matches. Clone size appears in some rows only: once, few, many, or a class for an expanded clone.

J | V | size | D | CDR3 | DNA
TRBJ2-2 | TRBV2 | . | . | CASSYRRMNTGELFF | TGTGCCAGCAGTTACAGAAGAATGAACACCGGGGAGCTGTTTTTT
TRBJ1-2 | TRBV12-3/TRBV12-4 | few | TRBD1 | CASRRQGRSNYGYTF | TGTGCCAGCAGGCGACAGGGCCGGTCGAACTATGGCTACACCTTC
TRBJ2-5 | TRBV7-8 | many | TRBD2 | CASSLGAAGGPQETQYF | TGTGCCAGCAGCTTAGGGGCCGCGGGAGGCCCCCAAGAGACCCAGTACTTC
TRBJ1-1 | TRBV11-2 | . | TRBD1 | CASSWDRIGTEAFF | TGTGCCAGCAGTTGGGACAGAATCGGCACTGAAGCTTTCTTT
TRBJ2-1 | TRBV18 | many | TRBD2 | CASSPGLAEEQFF | TGTGCCAGCTCACCGGGACTAGCGGAAGAGCAGTTCTTC
TRBJ2-1 | TRBV28 | many | TRBD1 | CATSGQGVSFRYNEQFF | TGTGCCACTTCGGGACAGGGGGTCTCTTTTCGCTACAATGAGCAGTTCTTC
TRBJ2-7 | TRBV10-3 | many | TRBD2 | CAISAASGTYEQYF | TGTGCCATCAGTGCGGCTAGCGGGACCTACGAGCAGTACTTC
TRBJ1-1 | TRBV6-2/TRBV6-3 | many | . | CASSPSLGGVYTEAFF | TGTGCCAGCAGTCCGTCTTTAGGAGGAGTGTACACTGAAGCTTTCTTT
TRBJ1-5 | TRBV27 | . | . | CASRPWGFGQPQHF | TGTGCCAGCAGACCTTGGGGGTTCGGTCAGCCCCAGCATTTT
TRBJ2-1 | TRBV24-1 | . | . | CATSDTPSYEQFF | TGTGCCACCAGTGATACCCCTTCGTATGAGCAGTTCTTC
TRBJ1-4 | TRBV28 | . | TRBD1 | CASRPTGLNEKLFF | TGTGCCAGCAGACCGACAGGGCTGAATGAAAAACTGTTTTTT
TRBJ2-7 | TRBV28 | . | . | CASTLWYEQYF | TGTGCCAGCACCCTATGGTACGAGCAGTACTTC
TRBJ1-2 | TRBV3-1 | few | . | CASSYMRNYTF | TGTGCCAGCAGCTATATGAGGAACTACACCTTC
TRBJ2-1 | TRBV5-4 | few | TRBD2 | CASSFGGARDNEQFF | TGTGCCAGCAGCTTCGGGGGGGCACGGGACAATGAGCAGTTCTTC
TRBJ2-7 | TRBV12-3/TRBV12-4 | . | . | CASFSGYEQYF | TGTGCCAGCTTTAGCGGCTACGAGCAGTACTTC
TRBJ1-1 | TRBV11-2 | few | . | CASSPHTEAFF | TGTGCCAGCAGCCCTCACACTGAAGCTTTCTTT
TRBJ2-3 | TRBV7-2 | . | . | CASSLTFHDSPTDTQYF | TGTGCCAGCAGCTTAACTTTTCATGACTCACCCACAGATACGCAGTATTTT
TRBJ2-3 | TRBV24-1 | medium-sized | . | CATSDWGTDTQYF | TGTGCCACCAGTGATTGGGGGACAGATACGCAGTATTTT
TRBJ1-4 | TRBV6-6 | many | . | CASSPYTRRGEKLFF | TGTGCCAGCAGTCCCTACACTCGGCGGGGAGAAAAACTGTTTTTT
TRBJ2-7 | TRBV10-3 | few | . | CAISERGARDEQYF | TGTGCCATCAGTGAGCGGGGGGCGCGGGACGAGCAGTACTTC
TRBJ1-3 | TRBV27 | many | . | CASSRWGSGNTIYF | TGTGCCAGCAGTCGCTGGGGCTCTGGAAACACCATATATTTT
TRBJ1-2 | TRBV30 | many | . | CAYGGSYGYTF | TGTGCCTACGGGGGGTCTTATGGCTACACCTTC
TRBJ2-1 | TRBV3-1 | many | TRBD1 | CASSQSGTGDEQFF | TGTGCCAGCAGCCAGTCCGGGACAGGGGATGAGCAGTTCTTC
TRBJ1-2 | TRBV28 | many | TRBD1 | CASSIPGQGNYGYTF | TGTGCCAGCAGTATCCCCGGACAGGGGAACTATGGCTACACCTTC
TRBJ1-6 | TRBV7-6 | many | . | CASSSYYSPLSF | TGTGCCAGCAGCTCGTATTATTCACCCCTCTCCTTT
TRBJ2-2 | TRBV5-1 | many | . | CASSPGTNHGELFF | TGCGCCAGCAGCCCTGGGACGAATCACGGGGAGCTGTTTTTT
TRBJ2-3 | TRBV28 | many | . | CASSNSGSTDTQYF | TGTGCCAGCAGTAATAGCGGTAGCACAGATACGCAGTATTTT
TRBJ1-2 | TRBV7-9 | . | TRBD1 | CASSTGVYYGYTF | TGTGCCAGCAGCACAGGGGTTTACTATGGCTACACCTTC
TRBJ2-1 | TRBV12-3/TRBV12-4 | few | . | CASSLDGRRDEQFF | TGTGCCAGCAGTTTAGACGGGAGAAGGGATGAGCAGTTCTTC
TRBJ2-4 | TRBV5-1 | . | TRBD2 | CASSLETSKSKNIQYF | TGCGCCAGCAGCTTGGAGACTAGCAAGTCCAAAAACATTCAGTACTTC
TRBJ2-5 | TRBV15 | many | . | CATSRDRSGGETQYF | TGTGCCACCAGCAGAGATAGGTCCGGAGGAGAGACCCAGTACTTC
TRBJ2-1 | TRBV3-1 | few | TRBD2 | CASSQQAGGYNEQFF | TGTGCCAGCAGCCAGCAAGCGGGAGGGTACAATGAGCAGTTCTTC
TRBJ1-2 | TRBV20-1 | . | . | CSARESGKIYGYTF | TGCAGTGCTAGAGAAAGTGGCAAGATCTATGGCTACACCTTC
TRBJ2-3 | TRBV7-9 | few | . | CASSLARGVLDTQYF | TGTGCCAGCAGCTTAGCGCGAGGGGTCCTAGATACGCAGTATTTT
TRBJ1-2 | TRBV12-3/TRBV12-4 | few | TRBD1 | CARETGSGGTYGYTF | TGTGCCAGGGAGACAGGGTCCGGGGGAACCTATGGCTACACCTTC
TRBJ2-3 | TRBV7-2 | few | . | CASSLVELAPQYF | TGTGCCAGCAGCTTAGTCGAATTGGCGCCACAGTATTTT